This is a list of T cell receptor beta chains from one sample in a study of human T cells and chemical hapten exposure. TCRdb re-called the RACE reads with MiXCR, one entry per CDR3 protein. The table records about 84,000 distinct CDR3 sequences, 8% to 13% of them present only once. Sequencing was performed on whole blood, taken in connection with sensitization to the hapten diphenylcyclopropenone (DPC). The receptors come from a woman aged 45-60 years with alopecia areata. Some clones in this sample may be carry-over from other donors' samples. The CDR3 runs from the conserved cysteine through the conserved F or W. The order of the fields is clone size, J gene, D gene, V gene, CDR3 DNA, CDR3 protein. A D gene is named only where the DNA matches it firmly. Only part of the rows carry a size: once, few, many, or a class if the clone is expanded.

clone_size: many
j_call: TRBJ2-2
d_call: TRBD2
v_call: TRBV5-1
cdr3_nt: TGCGCCAGCAGCTTTGGCGGGAGTGGTAACGGGGAGCTGTTTTTT
cdr3_aa: CASSFGGSGNGELFF

clone_size: NA
j_call: TRBJ2-3
d_call: NA
v_call: TRBV29-1
cdr3_nt: TGCAGCGTTGCGGCAGGCCCCCGGGATACGCAGTATTTT
cdr3_aa: CSVAAGPRDTQYF

clone_size: few
j_call: TRBJ2-7
d_call: NA
v_call: TRBV3-1
cdr3_nt: TGTGCCAGCAGCCAAGTGGGAGGGGGCTCCTACGAGCAGTACTTC
cdr3_aa: CASSQVGGGSYEQYF

clone_size: few
j_call: TRBJ2-2
d_call: NA
v_call: TRBV2
cdr3_nt: TGTGCCAGCACCGAACACGGATCGAACACCGGGGAGCTGTTTTTT
cdr3_aa: CASTEHGSNTGELFF

clone_size: NA
j_call: TRBJ2-7
d_call: TRBD2
v_call: TRBV29-1
cdr3_nt: TGCAGCGTTCGGGGGGCCTACGAGCAGTACTTC
cdr3_aa: CSVRGAYEQYF

clone_size: many
j_call: TRBJ2-7
d_call: NA
v_call: TRBV12-3/TRBV12-4
cdr3_nt: TGTGCCAGCAACTGGGGAAACAGGGCCGAGCAGTACTTC
cdr3_aa: CASNWGNRAEQYF

clone_size: NA
j_call: TRBJ2-5
d_call: NA
v_call: TRBV14
cdr3_nt: TGTGCCAGCAGCCAAACCTTGGGACCAAGAAGTGTGGAGACCCAGTACTTC
cdr3_aa: CASSQTLGPRSVETQYF

clone_size: NA
j_call: TRBJ2-6
d_call: NA
v_call: TRBV28
cdr3_nt: TGTGCCAGCAGTTTACTTGGAACAACTGGGGCCAACGTCCTGACTTTC
cdr3_aa: CASSLLGTTGANVLTF

clone_size: many
j_call: TRBJ1-2
d_call: NA
v_call: TRBV12-3/TRBV12-4
cdr3_nt: TGTGCCAGCAGGCAATGGGGGGTCTCTAACTATGGCTACACCTTC
cdr3_aa: CASRQWGVSNYGYTF

clone_size: few
j_call: TRBJ2-1
d_call: NA
v_call: TRBV5-1
cdr3_nt: TGCGCCAGCAGCTTGGGAGGGATCACCTACAATGAGCAGTTCTTC
cdr3_aa: CASSLGGITYNEQFF

clone_size: many
j_call: TRBJ2-2
d_call: TRBD1
v_call: TRBV25-1
cdr3_nt: TGTGCCAGCAGTGAATACAGGGGGCCGTCGAACACCGGGGAGCTGTTTTTT
cdr3_aa: CASSEYRGPSNTGELFF

clone_size: few
j_call: TRBJ1-4
d_call: TRBD1
v_call: TRBV29-1
cdr3_nt: TGCAGCGTCGGAAGAACAGGGGCGGTGGGTGAAAAACTGTTTTTT
cdr3_aa: CSVGRTGAVGEKLFF

clone_size: NA
j_call: TRBJ2-1
d_call: TRBD1
v_call: TRBV5-4
cdr3_nt: TGTGCCAGCAGCTTGACAGGGGGCGATGAGCAGTTCTTC
cdr3_aa: CASSLTGGDEQFF

clone_size: NA
j_call: TRBJ1-1
d_call: TRBD1
v_call: TRBV6-2/TRBV6-3
cdr3_nt: TGTGCCAGCAGTTACCTCCGACAGGGGGCTGAAGCTTTCTTT
cdr3_aa: CASSYLRQGAEAFF

clone_size: many
j_call: TRBJ1-5
d_call: NA
v_call: TRBV20-1
cdr3_nt: TGCAGTGCTGAGAGGGGGTATGGCAATCAGCCCCAGCATTTT
cdr3_aa: CSAERGYGNQPQHF

clone_size: many
j_call: TRBJ1-3
d_call: NA
v_call: TRBV12-3/TRBV12-4
cdr3_nt: TGTGCCAGCAGCGGACAGTCCTTCTCTGGAAACACCATATATTTT
cdr3_aa: CASSGQSFSGNTIYF

clone_size: many
j_call: TRBJ1-5
d_call: TRBD1
v_call: TRBV5-1
cdr3_nt: TGCGCCAGCAGCTTGACAGGGGATAGCAATCAGCCCCAGCATTTT
cdr3_aa: CASSLTGDSNQPQHF